Listed here are 4 T cell receptor beta chains from one sample, sequenced in a study of OX40 agonist ivuxolimab in advanced cancers. The assay was immunoSEQ multiplex PCR, and TCRdb's table has in-frame clones only and misses some. Of about 66,000 clones in the sample, around 83% are singletons; the top ten hold 2% to 2.5%. Sequenced material: CD4+ or CD8+ T cells sorted from blood, taken in a trial of the OX40 agonist ivuxolimab. These receptors were obtained from an adult with an advanced solid tumor such as melanoma, head and neck, liver or kidney cancer.

This chain joins TRBV7-9 and TRBJ2-3; TRBD1 aligns across 10 bases. Germline CDR1 and CDR2: SEHNR and FQNEAQ (reference sequence). The V gene end was trimmed by 1 base and the J gene end by 5 bases; junction bases not matched to a gene: 0. The CDR3 sequence is 14 residues long. Written as DNA, the CDR3 is TGTGCCAGCAGCTTAGGGACAGGGGGAGATACGCAGTATTTT. This encodes CASSLGTGGDTQYF.

The chain carries TRBV5-6 and TRBJ2-7, with TRBD1 identical over 10 bases. Trimming cost V 7 bases and J 2 bases; bases outside gene matches: 12. Per germline, CDR1 SGHDT and CDR2 YYEEEE. CDR3 size: 16 residues. The CDR3 DNA is TGTGCCAGCTTCTTCCGGGACAGGGGTGGGACCTACGAGCAGTACTTC. This codes for CASFFRDRGGTYEQYF.

A single count supports this clone. The chain recombines TRBV10-3 with TRBJ2-7; D not resolved. CDR1 and CDR2 from the germline V gene are ENHRY and SYGVKD. This CDR3 has 15 residues. Trimming took off 2 bases at V and 4 bases at J, with 15 bases between the two ends. This CDR3 is CAISEPGSESYEQYF. DNA of the CDR3: TGTGCCATCAGTGAGCCTGGGTCCGAATCGTACGAGCAGTACTTC.

In this sample, this clone turned up a few times. The chain recombines TRBV4-1 with TRBJ1-6, with D maybe TRBD1 (5 bases). CDR1 is MGHRA, CDR2 YSYEKL, per germline. V lost 0 bases and J lost 10, with 13 bases in between. This CDR3 is built from 15 residues. CDR3 sequence reads: CASSQDRQGGSPLHF. CDR3 DNA: TGCGCCAGCAGCCAAGATAGGCAGGGTGGCTCACCCCTCCACTTT.